The 20 T cell receptor beta chains given below trace back to one sample, sequenced in a study of cytomegalovirus exposure and HLA in healthy donors (dated by TCRdb to the late 2010s). The library was obtained by the immunoSEQ multiplex PCR assay. The multiplex PCR relied on a mix of 60 forward primers for TCR Vbeta segments and 13 reverse primers for TCR Jbeta segments. TCRdb obtained this table from immuneACCESS and retained in-frame rearrangements with V and J assigned. These tables miss some clones; where compared with another copy, unresolved V genes account for less than half of the shortfall, and the remainder is unexplained. A total of approximately 73,000 clones appear in this sample, about two thirds of them only once. The ten largest account for 5% to 6% of the sample. Sequencing was performed on PBMCs. The receptors were gathered from a young man in good health and CMV-seropositive.

The chain has TRBV18 and TRBJ2-3; D is unresolved. Trimming stripped 3 bases from V and 6 bases from J, with 10 bases between. In germline, CDR1 is KGHSH, CDR2 LQKENI. The CDR3 extends over 13 amino acids. The CDR3 loop is CASSPKQTDTQYF. In DNA form, the CDR3 reads TGTGCCAGCTCACCCAAACAGACGGATACGCAGTATTTT.

The rearrangement joins TRBV5-4 to TRBJ2-2; D perhaps matches TRBD1 (5 bases). Germline V gives CDR1 SGHNT, CDR2 YYREEE (reference sequence). CDR3 length: 14 amino acids. V was cut by 2 bases and J by 6 bases, with 11 bases left in between. The CDR3 region has the DNA TGTGCCAGCAGCTTAGGGGCTGATCCCGGGGAGCTGTTTTTT. It is translated as CASSLGADPGELFF.

The V gene is TRBV28, the J gene TRBJ2-5; D unresolved. The CDR3 is 14 amino acids. Trimming removed 3 bases at V and 1 base at J, with 9 bases between. The germline gives CDR1 MDHEN, CDR2 SYDVKM. CDR3 sequence reads: CASSLAVSQETQYF. The CDR3 DNA is TGTGCCAGCAGTTTGGCAGTCAGCCAAGAGACCCAGTACTTC. Full variable domain (rest looked up from reference TRBV28 and TRBJ2-5): DVKVTQSSRYLVKRTGEKVFLECVQDMDHENMFWYRQDPGLGLRLIYFSYDVKMKEKGDIPEGYSVSREKKERFSLILESASTNQTSMYLCASSLAVSQETQYFGPGTRLLVL.

The chain recombines TRBV20-1 with TRBJ2-5; possibly TRBD1 for D (6 bases). Germline loops: CDR1 DFQATT, CDR2 SNEGSKA (reference sequence). This CDR3 is built from 11 residues. CDR3: CSGTLQETQYF. In nucleotides, the CDR3 is TGCAGCGGGACATTACAAGAGACCCAGTACTTC.

The chain joins TRBV9 to TRBJ1-1, with 9 bases that match TRBD1. J was trimmed by 1 base and V by 3 bases; bases with no gene match: 4. The CDR3 totals 15 residues. The germline V gene has CDR1 SGDLS and CDR2 YYNGEE. CDR3 protein: CASSAPGQGNTEAFF. CDR3 DNA sequence: TGTGCCAGCAGCGCCCCGGGACAGGGGAACACTGAAGCTTTCTTT.

The chain recombines TRBV29-1 with TRBJ1-1; tentative D call: TRBD1 (6 bases). The CDR3 runs to 12 residues. CDR1 and CDR2 (germline): SQVTM, ANQGSEA. In DNA, the CDR3 is TGCAGTGTCGGACAGTTTAACACTGAAGCTTTCTTT. Encoded protein: CSVGQFNTEAFF.

V usage is TRBV11-2 and J usage is TRBJ2-5; D is perhaps TRBD1 (6 bases). V was shortened by 0 bases and J by 5 bases, with 16 bases between the two germline ends. Germline V gene lookup returns CDR1 SGHAT and CDR2 FQNNGV. The CDR3 totals 16 residues. In DNA form, the CDR3 reads TGTGCCAGCAGCTTAGAGGCAGGGGATTTCGGGGAGACCCAGTACTTC. It is translated as CASSLEAGDFGETQYF.

This clone turned up a few times. The chain carries TRBV28 and TRBJ2-7; D gene uncertain. Germline assignment: CDR1 MDHEN and CDR2 SYDVKM. The CDR3 spans 13 residues. Deletions cut 2 bases from V and 9 bases from J, with 14 bases between. This CDR3 is CASSLSGSSAQYF. In DNA, the CDR3 is TGTGCCAGCAGTTTAAGTGGTTCCAGTGCGCAGTACTTC.

This clone was seen only once. The chain uses TRBV28 and TRBJ1-2; perhaps TRBD1 as D (5 bases). Germline V lookup: CDR1 MDHEN, CDR2 SYDVKM. V lost 5 bases and J lost 4, with 14 bases in between. CDR3 size: 14 residues. CDR3 nucleotide sequence: TGTGCCAGCAGTCTCCTCGGGGGGTTCTATGGCTACACCTTC. Translating gives CASSLLGGFYGYTF.

This chain connects TRBV5-4 to TRBJ1-1, with 9 bases that match TRBD1. CDR3 length: 15 residues. J gave up 6 bases and V 2 bases, and 8 bases lay outside the gene matches. Germline V gives CDR1 SGHNT, CDR2 YYREEE (reference sequence). The CDR3: CASSLNRGRPPEAFF. The DNA for the CDR3 is TGTGCCAGCAGCTTAAACAGGGGGCGACCCCCTGAAGCTTTCTTT.

The chain couples TRBV18 to TRBJ1-5; 9 bases are shared with TRBD1. Germline V CDR1 and CDR2: KGHSH, LQKENI. The length of the CDR3 is 16 residues. The ends lost 4 bases at V and 4 bases at J; junction bases unmatched: 8. The CDR3 protein is CASSHRDRADNQPQHF. The CDR3 bases are TGTGCCAGCTCACACCGGGACAGGGCGGATAATCAGCCCCAGCATTTT.

The V and J genes are TRBV19 and TRBJ2-7; weak D call: TRBD1 (6 bases). V gave up 8 bases and J gave up 0 bases, with 14 bases separating them. This CDR3 is built from 14 residues. Germline CDR1 and CDR2: LNHDA and SQIVND (reference sequence). The CDR3 DNA is TGTGCCAGTCGCGGACAGCCGAGCTCCTACGAGCAGTACTTC. Translated: CASRGQPSSYEQYF.

V gene TRBV2 combines with J gene TRBJ1-1; the D gene is possibly TRBD1 (5 bases). V was pared by 6 bases and J by 1 base, with 12 bases between. This CDR3 contains 14 residues. CDR1 is SNHLY and CDR2 is FYNNEI in the germline V gene. The CDR3 nucleotides are TGTGCCAGCAGGGGGGACGGGAGGAACACTGAAGCTTTCTTT. Translating gives CASRGDGRNTEAFF.

J is TRBJ1-4 and V is TRBV10-3; possibly TRBD1 for D (6 bases). CDR1 ENHRY and CDR2 SYGVKD come from the germline V gene. V was pared by 3 bases and J by 8 bases, with 13 bases between. This CDR3 has 14 residues. The CDR3 DNA reads as TGTGCCATCAGTGAAGGGGCAGGGGAGGAAAAACTGTTTTTT. Translation: CAISEGAGEEKLFF.

The sample holds a few counts of this clone. Here the CDR3 DNA reads TGCGCCAGCAGCCAAGCGGGGATTTTGGAGGATGAAAAACTGTTTTTT. Amino acid sequence: CASSQAGILEDEKLFF. The chain employs TRBV4-1 and TRBJ1-4; unclear D gene. V lost 1 base, J lost 6 bases, and 15 bases lay in between. CDR1 MGHRA and CDR2 YSYEKL come from the germline V gene. The CDR3 spans 16 residues.

This rearrangement joins TRBV5-6 to TRBJ1-4; 7 nucleotides match TRBD1. The germline V gene has CDR1 SGHDT and CDR2 YYEEEE. The CDR3 is 15 residues long. The junction had 11 bases not matched to a gene; V was cut back by 4 bases and J by 8 bases. DNA for the CDR3: TGTGCCAGCAGCAGGCGGACAGGTCGTGGGGAAAAACTGTTTTTT. Amino acid sequence: CASSRRTGRGEKLFF.

Only a few counts were recorded for this clone. The V and J genes are TRBV7-8 and TRBJ2-3, with D perhaps matching TRBD1 (6 bases). Per germline, CDR1 SGHVS and CDR2 FQNEAQ. There are 14 residues in the CDR3. V gave up 3 bases and J gave up 0 bases, with 7 bases separating them. The CDR3 here is CASSFGQSTDTQYF. DNA of the CDR3: TGTGCCAGCAGCTTTGGACAGAGCACAGATACGCAGTATTTT.

The chain links TRBV14 to TRBJ2-3, with a possible D match to TRBD1 (5 bases). V lost 0 bases, J lost 2 bases, and 9 bases lay in between. Germline V lookup: CDR1 SGHDN, CDR2 FVKESK. The CDR3 consists of 15 residues. The CDR3 DNA follows: TGTGCCAGCAGCCAAGACAGGGCCTTCACAGATACGCAGTATTTT. Its protein is CASSQDRAFTDTQYF.

This clone has just one count. V is TRBV28 and J is TRBJ1-2; D remains unclear. V lost 8 bases and J 4 bases, leaving 20 bases between the germline ends. The CDR3 length is 15 residues. CDR1 and CDR2 (germline): MDHEN, SYDVKM. CDR3 loop: CASVEAGTVSYGYTF. The CDR3 DNA reads TGTGCCAGCGTGGAGGCGGGAACGGTTTCCTATGGCTACACCTTC.

The V call is TRBV28, the J call TRBJ2-2; 13 bases match TRBD2. CDR3 length: 15 amino acids. Per the germline V gene, CDR1 is MDHEN and CDR2 is SYDVKM. V gave up 10 bases and J gave up 9 bases; unmatched junction bases: 11. CDR3 amino acids: CATRSRTSGSRELFF. DNA of the CDR3: TGTGCCACCAGATCTAGGACTAGCGGGAGTAGGGAGCTGTTTTTT.